The subject of this entry is one T cell receptor beta chain. This sample is part of a study of blood T cell repertoires in COVID-19. Study in general: Sites across the United States, Italy and Spain contributed samples from acute and convalescent COVID-19. PBMCs, B-cell-depleted T cells, or T cells were the source of the cDNA or gDNA that made up the material.

As handled by the study authors: The assay estimated nucleated cells by amplifying reference gene primers. Assay used: immunoSEQ multiplex PCR; TCRdb lists only in-frame clones, some missing. The V and J calls and the clone size are those of that table, but D and trimming were determined from the DNA. The sample has some 240,000 clones; around four fifths are singletons. Per the germline V gene, CDR1 is SNHLY and CDR2 is FYNNEI. This CDR3 comprises 15 residues. V shed 4 bases and J 5 bases; nucleotides not matched to a gene: 7. The clonotype comes from a woman between 65 and 79 years old with COVID-19, enrolled during active disease. The V and J genes are TRBV2 and TRBJ2-7; 11 bases are shared with TRBD2. Material: peripheral blood. The chain's CDR3 is CASSGRGSGRDEQYF. CDR3 DNA: TGTGCCAGCAGTGGGAGGGGTAGCGGGAGGGACGAGCAGTACTTC.